Here is one T cell receptor beta chain with its context. What it binds is unknown. The CDR3 is 12 residues long. Germline lookup yields CDR1 SNHLY and CDR2 FYNNEI. The ends were cut back, 5 bases at V and 0 bases at J, with 4 bases in the middle. The data belong to a study of cytomegalovirus exposure and HLA in healthy donors. Regarding the study as a whole: Roughly uniform sequencing depth across donors was assumed, possibly incorrectly. Some V segments, including TRBV6-2 and TRBV6-3, were excluded as indistinguishable.

PCR involved 60 Vbeta and 13 Jbeta primers. Profiling relied on immunoSEQ multiplex PCR, and the TCRdb table lists in-frame clones only, not all of them. The sample contains about 180,000 clones, 60% to 80% of which appear only once. The clonotype originates from a middle-aged man in good health and CMV-seropositive. Sequencing was carried out using PBMCs. This chain uses TRBV2 with TRBJ1-1; D uncertain. The CDR3 protein is CASSPMNTEAFF. In DNA form, the CDR3 reads TGTGCCAGCAGTCCTATGAACACTGAAGCTTTCTTT.